The 22 T cell receptor beta chains in this list originate from one sample, sequenced in a study of CD8 T cells in ankylosing spondylitis. TCRdb recomputed calls from the 5' RACE reads with MiXCR, one row per CDR3 protein. The profile shows 250,000 to 400,000 distinct CDR3 sequences, roughly 10% of them singletons. The sample was blood, either unsorted or a sorted T cell fraction (not recorded which). These receptors were obtained from a female donor with ankylosing spondylitis or in good health (not recorded which).

The chain links TRBV4-1 to TRBJ1-1; no clear D gene. The V end lost 0 bases, the J end lost 7 bases, and 9 bases lay between the germline ends. Germline CDR1 and CDR2: MGHRA and YSYEKL. The CDR3 length is 13 residues. CDR3 in amino acids: CASSQEGSIEAFF. In DNA form, the CDR3 reads TGCGCCAGCAGCCAAGAGGGTAGTATTGAAGCTTTCTTT.

This clonotype has a count of ten or more. The chain combines TRBV5-6 with TRBJ1-1, with a tentative D call TRBD1 (6 bases). The CDR3 consists of 14 residues. The germline V and J ends were trimmed by 4 bases and 5 bases, with 15 bases remaining between them. Germline loops: CDR1 SGHDT, CDR2 YYEEEE. DNA for the CDR3: TGTGCCAGCAGCGGCGGGACATTTCGTACTGAAGCTTTCTTT. This gives the protein CASSGGTFRTEAFF.

This clonotype has ten or more counts. V and J are TRBV5-6 and TRBJ1-5, with D hard to call. The V and J ends lost 3 bases and 4 bases respectively, with 14 bases between them. Germline V CDR1 and CDR2: SGHDT, YYEEEE. The CDR3 is 15 amino acids. This CDR3 is CASSSDPGPNQPQHF. As DNA, the CDR3 is TGTGCCAGCAGCTCGGACCCGGGCCCTAATCAGCCCCAGCATTTT.

This clonotype was observed many times. The gene calls are TRBV5-1 and TRBJ1-1; TRBD1 might be the D (6 bases). The CDR3 sequence is 15 residues long. The V and J ends lost 0 bases and 1 base respectively, with 10 bases between them. Germline V gene data show CDR1 as SGHRS and CDR2 as YFSETQ. The CDR3 nucleotides read TGCGCCAGCAGCTTGGCGGGCAGGGGGAACACTGAAGCTTTCTTT. This sequence encodes CASSLAGRGNTEAFF.

This clonotype was seen ten or more times. Written as DNA, the CDR3 is TGTGCCAGCAGGAATAGCAATGAGCAGTTCTTC. This translates into CASRNSNEQFF. V and J are TRBV6-2 or TRBV6-3 and TRBJ2-1; no definite D call. Trimming pared 6 bases from V and 6 bases from J, leaving 6 bases between. Germline assignment: CDR1 MNHEY and CDR2 SVGEGT. The CDR3 runs 11 residues.

This clonotype was detected many times. V gene TRBV7-8 combines with J gene TRBJ2-7; 8 bases are shared with TRBD2. The CDR3 sequence is 14 residues long. CDR1 is SGHVS, CDR2 FQNEAQ, per germline. Trimming cost V 4 bases and J 1 base; bases outside gene matches: 3. CDR3 DNA: TGTGCCAGCAGCTCGGGACTAGTATCCTACGAGCAGTACTTC. Its translation: CASSSGLVSYEQYF.

This clonotype has only a few counts. The chain carries TRBV20-1 and TRBJ2-3; D remains unclear. The germline V and J ends were trimmed by 2 bases and 4 bases, with 4 bases remaining between them. CDR3 length equals 11 residues. Per the germline V gene, CDR1 is DFQATT and CDR2 is SNEGSKA (reference sequence). CDR3 in amino acids: CSARSADTQYF. In DNA, the CDR3 is TGCAGTGCTAGATCAGCAGATACGCAGTATTTT.

This clonotype was found a few times. The J gene is TRBJ2-7, the V gene TRBV28, with D perhaps TRBD1 (6 bases). CDR3 length: 13 residues. Trimming stripped 7 bases from V and 3 bases from J, with 13 bases between. Germline values: CDR1 MDHEN, CDR2 SYDVKM. The CDR3: CASTPGQRYEQYF. The CDR3, as DNA: TGTGCCAGCACCCCGGGACAACGCTACGAGCAGTACTTC.

About this clonotype: One end of the junction is discordant with germline, which a read error may explain. This chain links TRBV3-1 with TRBJ2-1; D remains unclear. The germline CDR1 and CDR2 sequences are LGHDT and YNNKEL (reference sequence). The CDR3 spans 16 residues. CDR3 amino acids: CASSQGSLTHYNEQSF. As DNA, the CDR3 is TGTGCCAGCAGCCAAGGCTCCCTAACCCACTACAATGAGCAGTCCTTC.

This clonotype was seen a handful of times. The gene calls are TRBV11-1 and TRBJ1-1; tentative D call: TRBD1 (5 bases). The CDR3 has 18 residues. In germline, CDR1 is SGHAT, CDR2 FQDESV (reference sequence). Trimming removed 2 bases at V and 0 bases at J, with 19 bases between. The CDR3 loop reads CASSLSRDRELMNTEAFF. DNA of the CDR3: TGTGCCAGCAGCTTATCACGTGACAGAGAACTCATGAACACTGAAGCTTTCTTT. The full variable domain, in which reference TRBV11-1 and TRBJ1-1 provide the parts outside the CDR3, is EAEVAQSPRYKITEKSQAVAFWCDPISGHATLYWYRQILGQGPELLVQFQDESVVDDSQLPKDRFSAERLKGVDSTLKIQPAELGDSAMYLCASSLSRDRELMNTEAFFGQGTRLTVV.

The table lists this clonotype with many counts. The J gene is TRBJ2-1, the V gene TRBV29-1; 10 bases are a match to TRBD2. This CDR3 spans 16 amino acids. The V segment lost 2 bases and the J segment 6 bases; nucleotides outside the gene matches: 10. Germline CDR1 reads SQVTM; CDR2 reads ANQGSEA. DNA of the CDR3: TGCAGCGTTGAACCGCCTAGCGGGAGACGGAGCAATGAGCAGTTCTTC. This encodes CSVEPPSGRRSNEQFF.

This clonotype showed up many times. The genes are TRBV6-2 or TRBV6-3 and TRBJ2-1, with 9 bases lining up with TRBD1. Germline CDR1 MNHEY, CDR2 SVGEGT. V was pared by 6 bases and J by 12 bases, with 15 bases of the junction left unmatched. The CDR3 runs to 15 residues. The CDR3 region has the DNA TGTGCCAGCAGCTTCACCGGGACAGGGAGATTTGGGCAGTTCTTC. Its translation is CASSFTGTGRFGQFF.

This clonotype was observed at least ten times. V is TRBV12-3 or TRBV12-4 and J is TRBJ2-7; 8 bases are shared with TRBD1. The CDR3 extends over 15 amino acids. After removal of 3 bases from V and 1 base from J, the junction contained 5 bases not matched to a gene. In nucleotides, the CDR3 is TGTGCCAGCAGTTTTAGTACAGGGGGGTCCTACGAGCAGTACTTC. Amino acid sequence: CASSFSTGGSYEQYF.

There are many counts of this clonotype. The chain recombines TRBV11-2 with TRBJ2-6; D remains unclear. Germline-derived CDR1 and CDR2 are SGHAT and FQNNGV. Trimming removed 5 bases at V and 3 bases at J, with 14 bases between. The CDR3 is 16 residues long. Here the CDR3 DNA reads TGTGCCAGCAGCCGAGGTCGAAGTTATGGGGCCAACGTCCTGACTTTC. Protein product: CASSRGRSYGANVLTF.

In this sample, this clonotype turned up many times. The chain combines TRBV6-1 with TRBJ2-3; 11 bases match TRBD2. J gave up 5 bases and V 8 bases, and 18 bases lay outside the gene matches. This CDR3 contains 18 residues. Germline CDR1 MNHNS, CDR2 SASEGT. CDR3 bases: TGTGCCAGCTCCAGGGAAGGGTCGAGACTAGCGGGACAAGATACGCAGTATTTT. It is translated as CASSREGSRLAGQDTQYF.

Ten or more counts support this clonotype. V usage is TRBV5-1 and J usage is TRBJ1-2; 9 bases line up with TRBD1. The CDR3 consists of 15 residues. Germline V gives CDR1 SGHRS, CDR2 YFSETQ. Unmatched junction bases numbered 7, after V lost 2 bases and J lost 5 bases. CDR3 sequence: CASSFSGTGSYGYTF. The CDR3 region has the DNA TGCGCCAGCAGCTTCTCCGGGACAGGGAGTTATGGCTACACCTTC.

This clonotype appeared many times. CDR3 loop: CASSQGGAGVGTDTQYF. In DNA form, the CDR3 reads TGCGCCAGCAGCCAAGGGGGGGCTGGTGTCGGCACAGATACGCAGTATTTT. V and J are TRBV4-3 and TRBJ2-3, with D possibly being TRBD1 or TRBD2 (6 bases each). Germline CDR1 and CDR2: LGHNA and YSLEER. Trimming pared 1 base from V and 1 base from J, leaving 15 bases between. The CDR3 spans 17 residues.

There are many counts of this clonotype. The J gene is TRBJ2-2, the V gene TRBV18; D ambiguous. From germline, CDR1 is KGHSH and CDR2 LQKENI. The germline V and J ends were trimmed by 2 bases and 6 bases, with 7 bases remaining between them. The CDR3 is 13 amino acids. CDR3 protein: CASSPSGAGELFF. For the CDR3, the DNA is TGTGCCAGCTCACCATCTGGGGCCGGGGAGCTGTTTTTT.

The rearrangement links TRBV5-1 to TRBJ1-5, with no clear D. Germline loops: CDR1 SGHRS, CDR2 YFSETQ. The V end lost 0 bases, the J end lost 0 bases, and 7 bases lay between the germline ends. The CDR3 loop spans 15 amino acids. The CDR3 coding sequence is TGCGCCAGCAGCTTGGTCCCGTCTAGCAATCAGCCCCAGCATTTT. This codes for CASSLVPSSNQPQHF.

This clonotype was recorded many times. V usage is TRBV6-2 or TRBV6-3 and J usage is TRBJ2-1, with D perhaps assigned TRBD1 or TRBD2 (6 bases each). This CDR3 is built from 16 residues. The germline V gene encodes CDR1 MNHEY and CDR2 SVGEGT. V shed 5 bases and J shed 10 bases, with 24 bases lying between them. CDR3 DNA sequence: TGTGCCAGCAGTCGGGGGCTCACTCCGTTAGTGGTGGAGCAGTTCTTC. Translation gives CASSRGLTPLVVEQFF.

As for this clonotype: A single base separates this from a much larger clone, so it may be a read error. The V gene is TRBV20-1, the J gene TRBJ2-1, with 9 nucleotides matching TRBD2. Germline trimming cut 4 bases from V and 0 bases from J; bases unmatched to any gene: 4. Germline V gene data show CDR1 as DFQATT and CDR2 as SNEGSKA (reference sequence). The CDR3 has 15 amino acids. The CDR3 loop is CSANQLAGSYNEQFF. The DNA for the CDR3 is TGCAGTGCTAACCAACTAGCGGGCTCCTACAATGAGCAGTTCTTC.

This clonotype occurred a few times. The V call is TRBV12-3 or TRBV12-4, the J call TRBJ2-7; D uncertain. Trimming took 6 bases from V and 6 from J, leaving 15 bases between them. This CDR3 spans 13 amino acids. The CDR3 nucleotides read TGTGCCAGCAGGATAATACAAGCCGCCGAGCAGTACTTC. Amino acid sequence: CASRIIQAAEQYF.